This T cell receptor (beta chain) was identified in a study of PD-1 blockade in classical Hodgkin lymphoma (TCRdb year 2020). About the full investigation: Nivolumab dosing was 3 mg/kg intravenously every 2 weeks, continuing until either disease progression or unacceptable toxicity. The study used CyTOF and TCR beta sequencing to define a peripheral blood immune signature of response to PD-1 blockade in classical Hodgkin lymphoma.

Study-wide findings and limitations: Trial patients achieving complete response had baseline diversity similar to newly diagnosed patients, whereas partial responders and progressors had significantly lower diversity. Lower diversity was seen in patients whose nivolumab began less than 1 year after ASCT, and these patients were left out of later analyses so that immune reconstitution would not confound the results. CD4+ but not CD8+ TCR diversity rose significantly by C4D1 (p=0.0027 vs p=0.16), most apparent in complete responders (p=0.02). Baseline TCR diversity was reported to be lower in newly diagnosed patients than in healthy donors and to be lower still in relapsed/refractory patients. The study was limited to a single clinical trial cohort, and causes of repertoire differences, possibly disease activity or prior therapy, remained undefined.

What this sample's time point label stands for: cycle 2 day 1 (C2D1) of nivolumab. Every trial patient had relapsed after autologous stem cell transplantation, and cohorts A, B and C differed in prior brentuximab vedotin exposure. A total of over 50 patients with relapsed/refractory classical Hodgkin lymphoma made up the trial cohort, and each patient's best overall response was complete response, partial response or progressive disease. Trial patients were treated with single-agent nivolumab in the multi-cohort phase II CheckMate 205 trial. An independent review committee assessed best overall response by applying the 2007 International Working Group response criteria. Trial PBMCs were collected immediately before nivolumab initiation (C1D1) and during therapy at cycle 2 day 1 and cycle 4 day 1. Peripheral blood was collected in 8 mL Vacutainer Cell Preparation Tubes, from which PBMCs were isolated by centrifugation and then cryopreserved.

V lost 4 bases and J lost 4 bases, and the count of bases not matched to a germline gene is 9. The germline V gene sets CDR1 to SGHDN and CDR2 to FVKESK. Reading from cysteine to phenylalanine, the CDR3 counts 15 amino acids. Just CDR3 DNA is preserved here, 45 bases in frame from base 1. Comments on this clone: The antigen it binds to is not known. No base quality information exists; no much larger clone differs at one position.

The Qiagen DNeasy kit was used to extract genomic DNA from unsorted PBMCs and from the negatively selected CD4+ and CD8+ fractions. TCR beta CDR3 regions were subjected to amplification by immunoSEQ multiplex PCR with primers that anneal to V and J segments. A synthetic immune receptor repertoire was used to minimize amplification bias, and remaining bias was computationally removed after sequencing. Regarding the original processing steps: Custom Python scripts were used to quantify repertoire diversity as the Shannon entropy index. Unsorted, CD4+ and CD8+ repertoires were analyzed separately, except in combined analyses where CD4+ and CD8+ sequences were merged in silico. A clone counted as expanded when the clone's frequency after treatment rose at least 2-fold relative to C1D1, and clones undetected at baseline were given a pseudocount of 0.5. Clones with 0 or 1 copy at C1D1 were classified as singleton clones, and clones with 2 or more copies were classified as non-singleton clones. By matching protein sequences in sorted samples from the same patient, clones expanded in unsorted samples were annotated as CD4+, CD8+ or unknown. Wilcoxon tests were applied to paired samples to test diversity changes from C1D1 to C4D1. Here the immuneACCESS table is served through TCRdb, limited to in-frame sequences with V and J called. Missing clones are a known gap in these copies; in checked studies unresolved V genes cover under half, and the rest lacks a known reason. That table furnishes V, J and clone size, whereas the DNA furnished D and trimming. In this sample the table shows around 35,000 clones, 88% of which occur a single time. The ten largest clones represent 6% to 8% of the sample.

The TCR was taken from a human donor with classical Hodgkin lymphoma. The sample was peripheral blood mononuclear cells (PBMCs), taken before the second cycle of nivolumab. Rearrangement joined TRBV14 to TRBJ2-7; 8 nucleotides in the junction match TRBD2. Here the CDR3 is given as CASSPWLAGSYEQYF. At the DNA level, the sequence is TGTGCCAGCAGCCCCTGGCTAGCGGGCTCATACGAGCAGTACTTC. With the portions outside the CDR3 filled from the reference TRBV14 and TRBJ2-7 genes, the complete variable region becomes EAGVTQFPSHSVIEKGQTVTLRCDPISGHDNLYWYRRVMGKEIKFLLHFVKESKQDESGMPNNRFLAERTGGTYSTLKVQPAELEDSGVYFCASSPWLAGSYEQYFGPGTRLTVT.